This T cell receptor beta chain was sequenced for a study of Ad26.COV2.S vaccination and SARS-CoV-2 variants. Assay: immunoSEQ multiplex PCR; the TCRdb copy retains only in-frame clones and omits some. Of some 480,000 clones in the sample, 87% were seen once. This sample's treatment: around 19 received Ad26.COV2.S at low or high dose, single or two shots; about five received placebo; per-sample allocation not given. Following the first vaccine or placebo injection, samples were taken on day 63. The sample consisted of peripheral blood, taken in a trial of Ad26.COV2.S vaccine versus placebo. This receptor was identified in a person between 18 and 60 years old who received the Ad26.COV2.S COVID-19 vaccine or a placebo.

CDR3 DNA sequence: TGCGCCAGCAGCTTGGGGTCCTCCTCTGGGGCCAACGTCCTGACTTTC. The encoded protein is CASSLGSSSGANVLTF. The chain is built from TRBV5-1 and TRBJ2-6, with unresolved D. The germline V gene has CDR1 SGHRS and CDR2 YFSETQ. V lost 0 bases to trimming and J lost 0 bases, with 7 bases between them. This CDR3 spans 16 amino acids.